The clone carrying this TCR beta chain occurred many times. The antigen remains unidentified. The template for TCR beta VDJ and CDR3 sequence profiling was genomic DNA. Using its own MiXCR run on the reads, TCRdb lists one record per CDR3 protein. The sample contains approximately 470,000 distinct CDR3 sequences, around 33% of which appear only once. This sample is drawn from a study of CD8+CD57+ T cells in acquired aplastic anemia. Study details: The DNA of sorted CD4+ and CD8+ cells averaged around 3.2 ug.

Sequenced patients had shown CD8+CD57+ cell expansion by flow cytometry. Severe acquired aplastic anemia was present in all patients. All patients were therapy-naive when blood was sampled. Overall study results and limits: Patients and controls shared 25 to 30 CD8+ CDR3 sequences, which appeared highly expressed in patients and within their immunodominant clones.

The V end was cut by 0 bases, the J end by 0 bases, with 15 bases between. The CDR3 runs 16 residues. CDR1 is DFQATT, CDR2 SNEGSKA, per germline (reference sequence). Sequenced material: sorted CD4+, CD8+, or CD8+CD57+ T cells (not recorded which) from PBMCs. The J gene is TRBJ2-7, the V gene TRBV20-1, with D possibly being TRBD1 or TRBD2 (5 bases each). The clonotype was recovered from a human donor with aplastic anemia. The CDR3 coding sequence is TGCAGTGCTAGAGAAACGGGACGACACACCTCCTACGAGCAGTACTTC. Translation: CSARETGRHTSYEQYF.